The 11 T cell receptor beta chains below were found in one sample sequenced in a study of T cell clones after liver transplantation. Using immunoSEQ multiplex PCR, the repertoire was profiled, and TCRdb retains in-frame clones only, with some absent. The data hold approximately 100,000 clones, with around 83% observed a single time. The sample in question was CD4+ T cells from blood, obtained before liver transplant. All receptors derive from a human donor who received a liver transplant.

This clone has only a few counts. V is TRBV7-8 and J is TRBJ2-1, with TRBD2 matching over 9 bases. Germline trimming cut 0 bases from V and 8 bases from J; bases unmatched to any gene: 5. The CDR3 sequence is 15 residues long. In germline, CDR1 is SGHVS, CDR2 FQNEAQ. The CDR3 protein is CASSLASGRTDEQFF. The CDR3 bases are TGTGCCAGCAGCTTAGCTAGCGGGAGAACCGATGAGCAGTTCTTC.

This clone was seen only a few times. The CDR3 sequence is CASSTGTGTHFLAFF. CDR3 nucleotide sequence: TGTGCCAGCAGTACCGGGACAGGGACGCACTTTCTGGCTTTCTTT. The chain has TRBV2 and TRBJ1-1, with TRBD1 matching 9 bases. V was clipped by 5 bases and J by 11 bases; unmatched bases: 15. This CDR3 region has 15 residues. In germline, CDR1 is SNHLY, CDR2 FYNNEI.

For the CDR3, the DNA is TGTGCCAGCAGCCTGGGTGGGAGGTTAACTAATGAAAAACTGTTTTTT. This translates into CASSLGGRLTNEKLFF. The chain carries TRBV7-2 and TRBJ1-4; D ambiguous. Germline CDR1 is SGHTA and CDR2 is FQGNSA. The ends were cut back, 5 bases at V and 1 base at J, with 14 bases in the middle. This CDR3 spans 16 amino acids.

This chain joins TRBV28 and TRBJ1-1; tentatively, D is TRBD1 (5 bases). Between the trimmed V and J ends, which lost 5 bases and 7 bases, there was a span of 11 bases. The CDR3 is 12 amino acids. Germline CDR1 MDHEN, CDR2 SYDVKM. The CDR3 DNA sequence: TGTGCCAGCAGTGGGGGAAGGTTTGAAGCTTTCTTT. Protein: CASSGGRFEAFF.

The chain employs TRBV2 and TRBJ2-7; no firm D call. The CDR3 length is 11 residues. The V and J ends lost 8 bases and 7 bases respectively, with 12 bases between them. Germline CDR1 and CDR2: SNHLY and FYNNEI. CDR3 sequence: CASASPREQYF. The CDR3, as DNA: TGTGCCAGCGCCAGCCCGAGGGAGCAGTACTTC. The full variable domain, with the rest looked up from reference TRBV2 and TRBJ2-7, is EPEVTQTPSHQVTQMGQEVILRCVPISNHLYFYWYRQILGQKVEFLVSFYNNEISEKSEIFDDQFSVERPDGSNFTLKIRSTKLEDSAMYFCASASPREQYFGPGTRLTVT.

The CDR3 here is CASSRGPGGQGNTEAFF. The CDR3 DNA reads TGTGCCAGTAGTAGAGGGCCGGGGGGCCAAGGGAACACTGAAGCTTTCTTT. This rearrangement joins TRBV19 to TRBJ1-1; D is possibly TRBD1 (6 bases). Looked up from germline, CDR1 is LNHDA and CDR2 is SQIVND (reference sequence). The CDR3 covers 17 residues. Trimming removed 4 bases from V and 1 base from J, with 19 bases in between.

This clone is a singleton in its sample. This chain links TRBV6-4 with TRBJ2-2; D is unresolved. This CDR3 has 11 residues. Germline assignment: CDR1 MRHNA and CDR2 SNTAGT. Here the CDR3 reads CAWKNTGELFF. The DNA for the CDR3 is TGTGCGTGGAAGAACACCGGGGAGCTGTTTTTT.

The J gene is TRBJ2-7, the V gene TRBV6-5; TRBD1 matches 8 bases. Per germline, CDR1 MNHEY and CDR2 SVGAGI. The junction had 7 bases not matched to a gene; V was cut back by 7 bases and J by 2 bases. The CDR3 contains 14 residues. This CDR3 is CASNGQGRTYEQYF. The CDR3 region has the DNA TGTGCCAGCAACGGACAGGGACGGACCTACGAGCAGTACTTC.

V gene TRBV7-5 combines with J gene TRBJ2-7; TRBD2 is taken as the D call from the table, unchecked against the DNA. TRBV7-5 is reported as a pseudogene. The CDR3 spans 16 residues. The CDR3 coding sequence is TGTGTCAGAAGCTTAGGCACTAGCGGGGTTTACTACGAGCAGTACTTC. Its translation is CVRSLGTSGVYYEQYF.

The CDR3 bases are TGTGCCAGCAGCTTGGGACAGGGGGGTGAAGCTTTCTTT. Translation: CASSLGQGGEAFF. V is TRBV5-4 and J is TRBJ1-1; 9 nucleotides agree with TRBD1. With V trimmed by 0 bases and J by 7 bases, 1 base remained unmatched. Germline CDR1 and CDR2: SGHNT and YYREEE (reference sequence). This CDR3 has 13 residues.

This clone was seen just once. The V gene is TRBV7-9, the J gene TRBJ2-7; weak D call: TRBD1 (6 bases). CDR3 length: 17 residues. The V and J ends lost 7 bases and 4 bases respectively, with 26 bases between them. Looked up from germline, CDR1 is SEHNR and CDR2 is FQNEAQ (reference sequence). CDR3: CASNPADSAGWAYEQYF. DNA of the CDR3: TGTGCCAGCAACCCGGCGGACAGCGCCGGGTGGGCTTACGAGCAGTACTTC.